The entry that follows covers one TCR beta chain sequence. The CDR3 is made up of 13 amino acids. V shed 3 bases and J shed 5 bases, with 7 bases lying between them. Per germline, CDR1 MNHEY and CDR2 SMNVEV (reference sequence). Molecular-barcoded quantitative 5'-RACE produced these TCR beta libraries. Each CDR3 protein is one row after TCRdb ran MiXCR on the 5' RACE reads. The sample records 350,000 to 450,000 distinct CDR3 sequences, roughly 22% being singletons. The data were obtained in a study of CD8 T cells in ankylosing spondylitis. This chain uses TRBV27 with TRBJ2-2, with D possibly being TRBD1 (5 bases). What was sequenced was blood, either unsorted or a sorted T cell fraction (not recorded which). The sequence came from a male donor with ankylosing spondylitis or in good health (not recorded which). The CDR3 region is CASSFKGTGELFF. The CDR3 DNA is TGTGCCAGCAGTTTCAAGGGGACCGGGGAGCTGTTTTTT.